This record looks at one T cell receptor beta chain sequence and its context. Using immunoSEQ multiplex PCR, the repertoire was profiled, and TCRdb retains in-frame clones only, with some absent. The profile shows roughly 200,000 clones, roughly 87% of them singletons. Germline V CDR1 and CDR2: MGHDK, SYGVNS. The germline V and J ends were trimmed by 4 bases and 0 bases, with 10 bases remaining between them. The CDR3 is 16 amino acids. The data derive from a study of blood T cell repertoires in COVID-19. Study-level background: Samples came from the United States, Italy and Spain, spanning acute and convalescent COVID-19. T cells, B-cell-depleted T cells, or PBMCs supplied cDNA or gDNA.

Participant age was roughly 18 to 95 years, and participants resided in approximately 24 US areas. The V and J genes are TRBV25-1 and TRBJ2-6, with a tentative D call TRBD1 (6 bases). Sequences were obtained from PBMCs or T cells enriched from blood (not recorded which). The sequence derives from a man between 18 and 29 years old with acute COVID-19. In DNA, the CDR3 is TGTGCCAGCAGTGGACAGGTTCCCTCTGGGGCCAACGTCCTGACTTTC. This codes for CASSGQVPSGANVLTF.